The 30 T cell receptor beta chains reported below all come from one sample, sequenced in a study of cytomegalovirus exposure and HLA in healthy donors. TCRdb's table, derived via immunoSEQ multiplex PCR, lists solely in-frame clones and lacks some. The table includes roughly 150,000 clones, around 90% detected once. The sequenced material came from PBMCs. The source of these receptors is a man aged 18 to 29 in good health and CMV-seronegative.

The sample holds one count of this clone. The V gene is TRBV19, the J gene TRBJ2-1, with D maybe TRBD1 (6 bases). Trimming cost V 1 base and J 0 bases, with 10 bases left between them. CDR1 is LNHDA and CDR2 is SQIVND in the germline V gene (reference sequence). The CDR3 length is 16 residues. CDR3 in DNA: TGTGCCAGTAGTATAGGGACAGCGATCTCCTACAATGAGCAGTTCTTC. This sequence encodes CASSIGTAISYNEQFF.

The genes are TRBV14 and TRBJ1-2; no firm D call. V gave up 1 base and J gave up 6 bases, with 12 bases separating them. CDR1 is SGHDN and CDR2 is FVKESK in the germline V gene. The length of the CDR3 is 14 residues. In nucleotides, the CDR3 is TGTGCCAGCAGCCAAGGGCCACGATACCATGGCTACACCTTC. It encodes CASSQGPRYHGYTF.

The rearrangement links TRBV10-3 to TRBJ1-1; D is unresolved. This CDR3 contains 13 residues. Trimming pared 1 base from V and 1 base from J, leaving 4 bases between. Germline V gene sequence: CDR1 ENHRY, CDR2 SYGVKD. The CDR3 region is CAISEWQNTEAFF. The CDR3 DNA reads TGTGCCATCAGTGAGTGGCAGAACACTGAAGCTTTCTTT.

The CDR3 bases are TGCGCCAGCAGCTTGGGACAGGGAGGCTACGAGCAGTACTTC. This translates into CASSLGQGGYEQYF. The chain is built from TRBV5-1 and TRBJ2-7; D is perhaps TRBD1 (7 bases). This CDR3 spans 14 amino acids. Trimming left V 0 bases short and J 3 bases short, with 10 bases between. CDR1 SGHRS and CDR2 YFSETQ come from the germline V gene.

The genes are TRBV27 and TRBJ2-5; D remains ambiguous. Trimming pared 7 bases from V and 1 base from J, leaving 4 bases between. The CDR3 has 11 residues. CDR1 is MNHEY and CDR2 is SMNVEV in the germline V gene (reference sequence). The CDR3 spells CASNIQETQYF. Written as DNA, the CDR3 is TGTGCCAGCAACATCCAAGAGACCCAGTACTTC.

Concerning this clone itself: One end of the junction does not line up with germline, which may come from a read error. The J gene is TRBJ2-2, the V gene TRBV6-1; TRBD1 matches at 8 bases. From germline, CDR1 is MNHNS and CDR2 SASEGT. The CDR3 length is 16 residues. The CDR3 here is CASSDQGATNTGELFF. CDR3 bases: TGTGCCAGCAGTGATCAGGGGGCGACGAATACCGGGGAGCTGTTTTTT.

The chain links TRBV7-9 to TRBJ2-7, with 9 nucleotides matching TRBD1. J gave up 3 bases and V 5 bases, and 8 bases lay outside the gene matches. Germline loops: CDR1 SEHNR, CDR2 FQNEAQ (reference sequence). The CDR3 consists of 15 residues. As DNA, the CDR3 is TGTGCCAGCAGCCGGGGACAGGGAGGACTCTACGAGCAGTACTTC. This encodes CASSRGQGGLYEQYF.

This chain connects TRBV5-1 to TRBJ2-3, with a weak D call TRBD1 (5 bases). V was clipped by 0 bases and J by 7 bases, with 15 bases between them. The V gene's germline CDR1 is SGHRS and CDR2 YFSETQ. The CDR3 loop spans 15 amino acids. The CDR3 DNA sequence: TGCGCCAGCAGCTTGGCGCAGGGAAGACCTAATACGCAGTATTTT. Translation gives CASSLAQGRPNTQYF.

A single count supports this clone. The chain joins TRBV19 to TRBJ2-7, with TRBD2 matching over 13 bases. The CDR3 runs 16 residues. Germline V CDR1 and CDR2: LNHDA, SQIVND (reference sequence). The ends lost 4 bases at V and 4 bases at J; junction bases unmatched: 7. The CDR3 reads CASSTGLAGYGYEQYF. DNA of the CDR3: TGTGCCAGTAGTACGGGACTAGCGGGATATGGGTACGAGCAGTACTTC.

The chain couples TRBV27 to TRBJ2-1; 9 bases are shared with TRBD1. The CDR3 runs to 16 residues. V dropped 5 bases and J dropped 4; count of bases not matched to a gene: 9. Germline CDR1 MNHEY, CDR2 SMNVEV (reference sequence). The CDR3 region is CASSPSPGTGYNEQFF. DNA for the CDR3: TGTGCCAGCAGTCCCTCCCCCGGGACAGGGTACAATGAGCAGTTCTTC.

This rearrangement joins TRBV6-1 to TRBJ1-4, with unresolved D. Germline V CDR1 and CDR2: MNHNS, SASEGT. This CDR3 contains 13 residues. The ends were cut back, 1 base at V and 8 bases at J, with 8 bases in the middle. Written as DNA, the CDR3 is TGTGCCAGCAGTGAAGAAGCACTGGAAAAACTGTTTTTT. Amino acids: CASSEEALEKLFF.

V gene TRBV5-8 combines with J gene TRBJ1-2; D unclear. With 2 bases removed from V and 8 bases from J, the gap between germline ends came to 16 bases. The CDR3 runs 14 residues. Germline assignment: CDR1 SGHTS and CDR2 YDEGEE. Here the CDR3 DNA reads TGTGCCAGCAGCTTTTTAGAAGTGGGCGAGGGCTACACCTTC. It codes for CASSFLEVGEGYTF. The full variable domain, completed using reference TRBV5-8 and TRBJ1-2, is EAGVTQSPTHLIKTRGQQATLRCSPISGHTSVYWYQQALGLGLQFLLWYDEGEERNRGNFPPRFSGRQFPNYSSELNVNALELEDSALYLCASSFLEVGEGYTFGSGTRLTVV.

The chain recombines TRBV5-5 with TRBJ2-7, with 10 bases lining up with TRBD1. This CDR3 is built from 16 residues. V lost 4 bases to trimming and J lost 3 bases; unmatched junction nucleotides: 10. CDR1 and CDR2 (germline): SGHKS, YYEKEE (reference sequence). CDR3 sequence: CASSATGGIGNYEQYF. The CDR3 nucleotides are TGTGCCAGCAGCGCGACAGGGGGCATCGGTAACTACGAGCAGTACTTC.

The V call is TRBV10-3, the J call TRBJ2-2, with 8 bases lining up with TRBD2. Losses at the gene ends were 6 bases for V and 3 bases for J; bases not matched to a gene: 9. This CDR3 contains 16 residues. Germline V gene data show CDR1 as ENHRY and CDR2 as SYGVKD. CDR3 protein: CAIRGSGNTDTGELFF. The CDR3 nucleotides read TGTGCCATCAGGGGTAGCGGGAACACCGACACCGGGGAGCTGTTTTTT.

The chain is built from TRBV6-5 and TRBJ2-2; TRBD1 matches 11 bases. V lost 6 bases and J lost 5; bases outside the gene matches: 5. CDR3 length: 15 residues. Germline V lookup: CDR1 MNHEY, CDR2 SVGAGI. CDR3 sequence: CASRDRGRKTGELFF. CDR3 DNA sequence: TGTGCCAGCAGGGACAGGGGGCGGAAAACCGGGGAGCTGTTTTTT.

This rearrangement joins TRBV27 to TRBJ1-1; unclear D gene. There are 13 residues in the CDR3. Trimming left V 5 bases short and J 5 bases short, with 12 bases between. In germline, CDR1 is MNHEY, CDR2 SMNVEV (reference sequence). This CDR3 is CASSPLPGTEAFF. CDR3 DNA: TGTGCCAGCAGTCCACTGCCGGGGACTGAAGCTTTCTTT.

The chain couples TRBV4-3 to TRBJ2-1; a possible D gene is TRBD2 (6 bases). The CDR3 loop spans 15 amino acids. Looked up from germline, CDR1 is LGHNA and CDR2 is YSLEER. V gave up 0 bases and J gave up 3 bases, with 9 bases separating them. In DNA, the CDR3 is TGCGCCAGCAGCCAAGAGGGAGCGGGCTACAATGAGCAGTTCTTC. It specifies CASSQEGAGYNEQFF.

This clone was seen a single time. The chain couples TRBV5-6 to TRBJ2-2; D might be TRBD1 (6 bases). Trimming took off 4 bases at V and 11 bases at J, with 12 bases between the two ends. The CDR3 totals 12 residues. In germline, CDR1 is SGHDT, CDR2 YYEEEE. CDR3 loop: CASSPGHLELFF. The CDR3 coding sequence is TGTGCCAGCAGCCCGGGACATTTAGAGCTGTTTTTT.

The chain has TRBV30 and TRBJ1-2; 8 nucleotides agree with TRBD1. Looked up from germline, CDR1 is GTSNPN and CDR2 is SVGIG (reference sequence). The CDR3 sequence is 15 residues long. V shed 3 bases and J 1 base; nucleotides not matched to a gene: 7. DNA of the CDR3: TGTGCCTGGAGCGCACTAGGACAGGGTAACTATGGCTACACCTTC. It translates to CAWSALGQGNYGYTF.

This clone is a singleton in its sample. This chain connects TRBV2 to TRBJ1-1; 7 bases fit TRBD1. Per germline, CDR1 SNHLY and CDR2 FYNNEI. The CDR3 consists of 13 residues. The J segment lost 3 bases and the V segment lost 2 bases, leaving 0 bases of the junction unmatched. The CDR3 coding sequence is TGTGCCAGCAGTGAACAGGGGGACACTGAAGCTTTCTTT. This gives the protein CASSEQGDTEAFF.

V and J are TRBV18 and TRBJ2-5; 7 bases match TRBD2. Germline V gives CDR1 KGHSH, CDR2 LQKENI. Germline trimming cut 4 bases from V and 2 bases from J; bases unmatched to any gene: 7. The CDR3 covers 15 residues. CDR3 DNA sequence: TGTGCCAGCTCACTACTAGCGTCCCGACAAGAGACCCAGTACTTC. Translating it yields CASSLLASRQETQYF.

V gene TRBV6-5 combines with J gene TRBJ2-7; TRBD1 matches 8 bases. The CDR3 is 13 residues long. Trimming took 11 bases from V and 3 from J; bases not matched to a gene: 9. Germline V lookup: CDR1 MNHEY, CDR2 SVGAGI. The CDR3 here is CAAGQGVYYEQYF. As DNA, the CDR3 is TGTGCCGCCGGACAGGGTGTTTACTACGAGCAGTACTTC.

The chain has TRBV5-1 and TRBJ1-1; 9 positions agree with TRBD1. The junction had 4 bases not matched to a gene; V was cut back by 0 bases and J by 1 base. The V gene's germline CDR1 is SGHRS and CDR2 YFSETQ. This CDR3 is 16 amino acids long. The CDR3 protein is CASSLGTGGSNTEAFF. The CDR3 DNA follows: TGCGCCAGCAGCTTGGGTACAGGGGGCTCGAACACTGAAGCTTTCTTT.

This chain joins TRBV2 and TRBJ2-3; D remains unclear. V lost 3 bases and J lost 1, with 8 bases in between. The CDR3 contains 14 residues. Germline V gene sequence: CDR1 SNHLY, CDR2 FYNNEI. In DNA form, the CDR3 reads TGTGCCAGCAGTGAGACTCCAGGCACAGATACGCAGTATTTT. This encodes CASSETPGTDTQYF.

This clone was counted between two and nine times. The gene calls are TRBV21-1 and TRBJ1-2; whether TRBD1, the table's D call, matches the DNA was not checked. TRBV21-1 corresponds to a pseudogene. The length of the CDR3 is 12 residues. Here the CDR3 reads CASIPRGSGYTF. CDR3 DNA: TGTGCCAGCATACCCAGGGGGAGCGGCTACACCTTC.

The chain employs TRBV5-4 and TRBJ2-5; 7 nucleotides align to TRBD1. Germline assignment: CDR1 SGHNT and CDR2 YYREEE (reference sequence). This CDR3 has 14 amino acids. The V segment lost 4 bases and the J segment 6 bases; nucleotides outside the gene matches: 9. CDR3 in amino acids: CASSVTGAEKTQYF. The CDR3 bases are TGTGCCAGCAGCGTTACAGGGGCTGAAAAGACCCAGTACTTC.

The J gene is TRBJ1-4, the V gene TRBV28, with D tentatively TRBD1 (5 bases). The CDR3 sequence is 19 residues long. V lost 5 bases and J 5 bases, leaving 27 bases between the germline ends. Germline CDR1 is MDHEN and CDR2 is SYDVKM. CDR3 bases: TGTGCCAGCAGTCCGATTCGACAGATCACTCAGAGCTTAAATGAAAAACTGTTTTTT. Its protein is CASSPIRQITQSLNEKLFF. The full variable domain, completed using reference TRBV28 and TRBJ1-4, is DVKVTQSSRYLVKRTGEKVFLECVQDMDHENMFWYRQDPGLGLRLIYFSYDVKMKEKGDIPEGYSVSREKKERFSLILESASTNQTSMYLCASSPIRQITQSLNEKLFFGSGTQLSVL.

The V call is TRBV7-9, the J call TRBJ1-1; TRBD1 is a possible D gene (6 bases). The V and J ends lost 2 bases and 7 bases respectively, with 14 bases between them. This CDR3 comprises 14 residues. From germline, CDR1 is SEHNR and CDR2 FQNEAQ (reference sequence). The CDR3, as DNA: TGTGCCAGCAGCTTAAGGCGCAGGGGAATTGAAGCTTTCTTT. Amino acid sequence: CASSLRRRGIEAFF.

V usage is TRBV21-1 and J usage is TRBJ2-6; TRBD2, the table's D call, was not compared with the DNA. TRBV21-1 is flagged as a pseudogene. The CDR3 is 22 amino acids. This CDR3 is CASSTAWVGLAVDDSGANVLTF. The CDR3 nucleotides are TGTGCCAGCAGCACCGCTTGGGTGGGACTAGCGGTGGATGACTCTGGGGCCAACGTCCTGACTTTC.

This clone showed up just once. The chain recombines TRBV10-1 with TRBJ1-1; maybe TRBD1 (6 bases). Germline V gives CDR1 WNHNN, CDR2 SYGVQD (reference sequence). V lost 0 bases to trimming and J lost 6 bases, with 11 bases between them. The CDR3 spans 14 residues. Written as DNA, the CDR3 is TGCGCCAGCAGTGAGTCCTGGGACAAGGCTGAAGCTTTCTTT. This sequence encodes CASSESWDKAEAFF.